The clone carrying this T cell receptor (beta chain) has just a few counts. The antigen is undetermined. MiXCR, run by TCRdb on the RT-PCR reads, gives a single entry per CDR3 protein. Of 710,000 or so distinct CDR3 sequences listed, 15% to 19% are singletons. CDR1 and CDR2 from the germline V gene are MNHEY and SMNVEV (reference sequence). The CDR3 loop spans 13 amino acids. V shed 7 bases and J shed 4 bases, with 11 bases lying between them. The sample belongs to a study of response to subunit inactivated influenza vaccine. Study results and caveats: Each seasonal flu vaccination may recruit only limited new T cells, authors suggested.

The rearrangement joins TRBV27 to TRBJ2-1; D is unclear. This TCR derives from a man between 45 and 60 years old who received an inactivated influenza vaccine. Sequencing used PBMCs from blood, obtained 11 to 12 days after vaccination. In nucleotides, the CDR3 is TGTGCCAGCATCCTAGTTTATTACAATGAGCAGTTCTTC. As protein: CASILVYYNEQFF.